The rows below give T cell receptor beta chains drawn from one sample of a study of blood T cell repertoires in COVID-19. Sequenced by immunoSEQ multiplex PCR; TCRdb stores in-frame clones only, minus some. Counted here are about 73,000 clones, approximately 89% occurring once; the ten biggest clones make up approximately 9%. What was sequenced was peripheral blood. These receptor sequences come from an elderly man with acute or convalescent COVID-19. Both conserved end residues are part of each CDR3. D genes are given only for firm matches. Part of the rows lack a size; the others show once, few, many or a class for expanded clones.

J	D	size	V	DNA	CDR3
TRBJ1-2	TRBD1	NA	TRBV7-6	TGTGCCAGCAGCTCTCGGGACAGGGGGTCCGGCTACACCTTC	CASSSRDRGSGYTF
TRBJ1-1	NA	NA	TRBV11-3	TGTGCCAGCAGCTCCACCCCCGCAGGGAATGCTTTCTTT	CASSSTPAGNAFF
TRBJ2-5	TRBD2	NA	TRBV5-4	TGTGCCAGCAGCACCGGGACTAGCGGGGGCCAGTACTTC	CASSTGTSGGQYF
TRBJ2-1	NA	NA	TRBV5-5	TGTGCCAGCAGCCCCCCCAGGGACTCCTACAATGAGCAGTTCTTC	CASSPPRDSYNEQFF
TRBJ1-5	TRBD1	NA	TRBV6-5	TGTGCCAGCAGTTCTAGGACAGGGATGGGTGGGCAGCCCCAGCATTTT	CASSSRTGMGGQPQHF
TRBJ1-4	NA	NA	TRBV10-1	TGCGCCAGCAGTGAGGGGGTCACAGGGCTTGGTGGTGAAAAACTGTTTTTT	CASSEGVTGLGGEKLFF
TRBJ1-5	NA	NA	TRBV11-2	TGTGCCAGCAGCTTAAACAGCTATCAGCCCCAGCATTTT	CASSLNSYQPQHF
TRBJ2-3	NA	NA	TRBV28	TGTGCCAGCAGTTTGACTAGCACAGATACGCAGTATTTT	CASSLTSTDTQYF
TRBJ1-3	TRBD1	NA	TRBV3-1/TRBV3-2	TGTGCCAGCAGCCAAGGGGGACAGGAACCCTCTGGAAACACCATATATTTT	CASSQGGQEPSGNTIYF
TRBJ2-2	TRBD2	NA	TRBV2	TGTGCCAGCAGTCTTGGGGGGGTCGGGGAGCTGTTTTTT	CASSLGGVGELFF
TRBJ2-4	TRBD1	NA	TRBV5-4	TGTGCCAGCAGTTTAACAGGGGGAGAAAACATTCAGTACTTC	CASSLTGGENIQYF
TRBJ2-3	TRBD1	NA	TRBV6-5	TGTGCCAGCAACCGGGACAGGGGGCAAGATACGCAGTATTTT	CASNRDRGQDTQYF
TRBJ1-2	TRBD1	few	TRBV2	TGTGCCAGCAGGTATCGACAGGGGGGCTATGGCTACACCTTC	CASRYRQGGYGYTF